The clone carrying this T cell receptor beta chain was seen just once. Its antigen is currently unknown. The CDR3 is 16 amino acids. Trimming at V came to 6 bases and at J to 1 base, leaving 7 bases not matched to a gene. Germline V gene sequence: CDR1 KGHSH, CDR2 LQKENI. The data were obtained in a study of OX40 agonist ivuxolimab in advanced cancers. Study information: An agonistic human IgG2 monoclonal antibody against OX40 (CD134) was given. Study-wide points: Both CD4+ and CD8+ T cell populations in blood had undergone clonal expansion by week 6 at 0.1 to 3.0 mg/kg. The average count of expanded clones was higher among CD8+ T cells than among CD4+.

Cycle 7 day 1, cycle 4 day 1, and baseline were the timepoints at which blood was sampled. Sequenced by immunoSEQ multiplex PCR; TCRdb stores in-frame clones only, minus some. The data contain some 86,000 clones, around 88% of them singletons. The rearrangement links TRBV18 to TRBJ2-4; 9 bases fit TRBD2. The sample here was CD4+ or CD8+ T cells sorted from blood, taken in a trial of the OX40 agonist ivuxolimab. This clonotype was obtained from an adult with an advanced solid tumor such as melanoma, head and neck, liver or kidney cancer. CDR3 amino acids: CASSILAGRAKNIQYF. The CDR3 nucleotides are TGTGCCAGCTCCATTCTAGCGGGGCGTGCCAAAAACATTCAGTACTTC.